This T cell receptor (beta chain) was sequenced for a study of control samples from healthy donors and cancer patients. Profiling relied on immunoSEQ multiplex PCR, and the TCRdb table lists in-frame clones only, not all of them. Found here are roughly 180,000 clones, approximately 91% of them singletons; the top ten hold around 2%. The V gene end was trimmed by 3 bases and the J gene end by 7 bases; junction bases not matched to a gene: 5. The CDR3 sequence is 15 residues long. The germline CDR1 and CDR2 sequences are MNHNS and SASEGT. The TCR comes from a woman between 40 and 50 years old in good health. V usage is TRBV6-1 and J usage is TRBJ1-6, with 8 bases that match TRBD1. The sequenced sample consisted of blood. The CDR3 DNA sequence: TGTGCCAGCAGTGACCCACGACAGGGGAATTCACCCCTCCACTTT. Protein: CASSDPRQGNSPLHF.